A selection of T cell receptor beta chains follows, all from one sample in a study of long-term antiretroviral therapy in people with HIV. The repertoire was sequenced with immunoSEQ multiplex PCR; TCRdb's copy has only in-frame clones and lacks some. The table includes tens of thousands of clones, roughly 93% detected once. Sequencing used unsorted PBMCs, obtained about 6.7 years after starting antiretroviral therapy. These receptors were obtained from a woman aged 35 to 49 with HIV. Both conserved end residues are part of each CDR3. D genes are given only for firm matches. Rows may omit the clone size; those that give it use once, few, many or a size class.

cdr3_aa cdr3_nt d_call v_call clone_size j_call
CASSYSSGGDEKLFF TGTGCCAGCAGTTACTCCTCGGGGGGCGATGAAAAACTGTTTTTT . TRBV6-5 . TRBJ1-4
CASSSPGGLETQYF TGTGCTAGCAGCTCCCCCGGGGGGCTAGAGACCCAGTACTTC . TRBV7-7 . TRBJ2-5
CASSFPGGQETQYF TGTGCCAGCAGCTTCCCAGGCGGTCAAGAGACCCAGTACTTC . TRBV7-2 . TRBJ2-5
CASSEAQRGGRNEQFF TGCGCCAGCAGTGAGGCCCAGCGGGGGGGCCGGAATGAGCAGTTCTTC TRBD2 TRBV10-1 . TRBJ2-1
CASSPGQGVSPLHF TGTGCCAGCAGCCCGGGACAGGGCGTTTCACCCCTCCACTTT TRBD1 TRBV5-5 . TRBJ1-6
CASSLVSGQANYGYTF TGTGCCAGCAGCTTAGTTTCGGGGCAAGCTAACTATGGCTACACCTTC . TRBV7-2 . TRBJ1-2
CASSRGTYEQYF TGTGCCAGCAGCCGAGGAACCTACGAGCAGTACTTC . TRBV6-5 . TRBJ2-7
CASSPQTSGGTDTQYF TGTGCCAGCTCACCACAAACTAGCGGGGGCACAGATACGCAGTATTTT TRBD2 TRBV18 . TRBJ2-3
CASSGTVSSYNEQFF TGTGCCAGCAGCGGGACAGTCAGCTCCTACAATGAGCAGTTCTTC . TRBV9 . TRBJ2-1
CAWRWFGNSPLHF TGTGCCTGGAGGTGGTTCGGTAATTCACCCCTCCACTTT . TRBV30 . TRBJ1-6
CASSPDRENTEAFF TGTGCCAGCAGCCCGGACAGGGAGAACACTGAAGCTTTCTTT TRBD1 TRBV14 few TRBJ1-1
CASSLDHGQGYGYTF TGTGCCAGCAGCTTAGACCATGGGCAGGGCTATGGCTACACCTTC . TRBV11-1 . TRBJ1-2
CASSLEGQGNEKLFF TGTGCCAGCAGCTTAGAGGGACAGGGGAATGAAAAACTGTTTTTT TRBD1 TRBV11-2 . TRBJ1-4
CASSDRVGEQYF TGTGCCAGTAGTGACAGGGTCGGCGAGCAGTACTTC TRBD1 TRBV19 . TRBJ2-7
CASSQDRTGPGSNEKLFF TGCGCCAGCAGCCAAGATAGGACAGGTCCGGGATCTAATGAAAAACTGTTTTTT TRBD1 TRBV4-1 . TRBJ1-4
CASSLYPGYGYTF TGTGCCAGCAGTTTATATCCAGGGTATGGCTACACCTTC . TRBV27 few TRBJ1-2
CAWSPRGGWADTQYF TGTGCCTGGAGTCCGCGGGGGGGCTGGGCAGATACGCAGTATTTT TRBD2 TRBV30 . TRBJ2-3
CASSLGQVSSYEQYF TGTGCCAGCTCACTGGGACAGGTGAGCTCCTACGAGCAGTACTTC TRBD1 TRBV18 . TRBJ2-7
CASKQGRGGFGEAFF TGCGCCAGCAAGCAGGGCAGGGGTGGGTTCGGTGAAGCTTTCTTT . TRBV5-1 . TRBJ1-1
CASRDQGGSTEAFF TGCGCCAGCCGAGATCAGGGCGGGAGCACTGAAGCTTTCTTT . TRBV5-1 . TRBJ1-1
CAIRYQEDTGELFF TGTGCCATCAGGTACCAGGAGGACACCGGGGAGCTGTTTTTT . TRBV10-3 . TRBJ2-2
CASSASVANTGELFF TGTGCCAGCAGCGCCAGCGTAGCGAACACCGGGGAGCTGTTTTTT . TRBV7-6 . TRBJ2-2
CASSQNINQPQHF TGCGCCAGCAGCCAAAACATTAATCAGCCCCAGCATTTT . TRBV4-3 . TRBJ1-5
CASSYSSAYNSPLHF TGTGCCAGCAGTTACTCGTCGGCATATAATTCACCCCTCCACTTT . TRBV6-5 . TRBJ1-6
CASSLYAANTEAFF TGTGCCAGCAGCTTATACGCCGCGAACACTGAAGCTTTCTTT . TRBV7-2 few TRBJ1-1
CASSERQGLYTEAFF TGTGCCAGCAGTGAACGACAGGGGTTATACACTGAAGCTTTCTTT TRBD1 TRBV6-1 few TRBJ1-1
CASRLLGRTNYGYTF TGTGCCAGCAGGTTACTGGGACGGACTAACTATGGCTACACCTTC . TRBV27 . TRBJ1-2
CAISADRGATEAFF TGTGCCATCAGTGCAGACAGGGGAGCCACTGAAGCTTTCTTT TRBD1 TRBV10-3 . TRBJ1-1
CAISRESGQPQHF TGTGCCATCAGCAGGGAGTCTGGTCAGCCCCAGCATTTT . TRBV10-3 . TRBJ1-5
CASTTGVGYTF TGTGCCAGCACGACAGGGGTAGGCTACACCTTC TRBD1 TRBV6-5 once TRBJ1-2
CASSVFPGTGRNTEAFF TGTGCCAGCAGTGTGTTTCCCGGGACAGGGCGGAACACTGAAGCTTTCTTT TRBD1 TRBV2 few TRBJ1-1
CAWSVPTHGYTF TGTGCCTGGAGTGTTCCCACCCATGGCTACACCTTC . TRBV30 . TRBJ1-2
CASSMIFALMNTEAFF TGTGCCAGTAGTATGATATTTGCCCTCATGAACACTGAAGCTTTCTTT . TRBV19 few TRBJ1-1
CASSIGQGVYNEQFF TGTGCCAGCAGCATTGGACAGGGGGTTTACAATGAGCAGTTCTTC TRBD1 TRBV11-3 . TRBJ2-1
CASSYDSMNTGELFF TGTGCCAGCAGTTACGACTCCATGAACACCGGGGAGCTGTTTTTT . TRBV6-5 once TRBJ2-2
CASSYRGLSEGYTF TGCGCCAGCAGCTACCGGGGGCTTTCCGAGGGCTACACCTTC . TRBV5-1 . TRBJ1-2
CASSRQSRGQSYEQYF TGCGCCAGCAGCCGTCAGAGCAGGGGGCAATCCTACGAGCAGTACTTC TRBD1 TRBV5-1 . TRBJ2-7
CTSSSYCAQSRANVLTF TGCACCAGCAGTAGTTATTGTGCACAAAGTCGGGCCAACGTCCTGACTTTC . TRBV1 . TRBJ2-6
CASSMGTVSNQPQHF TGTGCCAGTAGTATGGGTACAGTAAGCAATCAGCCCCAGCATTTT . TRBV19 . TRBJ1-5
CASRPGQGLAEAFF TGTGCCAGCAGACCGGGACAGGGGCTGGCGGAAGCTTTCTTT TRBD1 TRBV2 . TRBJ1-1
CASTPWTGLNYGYTF TGTGCCAGCACCCCTTGGACAGGACTTAACTATGGCTACACCTTC TRBD1 TRBV6-5 . TRBJ1-2